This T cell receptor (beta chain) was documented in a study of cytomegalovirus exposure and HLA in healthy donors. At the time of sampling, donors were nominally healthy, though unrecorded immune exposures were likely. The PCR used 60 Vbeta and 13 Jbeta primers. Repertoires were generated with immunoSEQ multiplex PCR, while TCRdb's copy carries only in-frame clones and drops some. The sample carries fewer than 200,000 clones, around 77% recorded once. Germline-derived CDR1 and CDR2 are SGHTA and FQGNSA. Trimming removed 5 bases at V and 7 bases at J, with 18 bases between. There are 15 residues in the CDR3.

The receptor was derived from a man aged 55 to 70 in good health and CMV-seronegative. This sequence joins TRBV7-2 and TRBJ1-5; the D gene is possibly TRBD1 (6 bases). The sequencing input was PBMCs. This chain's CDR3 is CASSRLTGKAQPQHF. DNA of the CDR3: TGTGCCAGCAGCCGTCTTACAGGGAAAGCACAGCCCCAGCATTTT.